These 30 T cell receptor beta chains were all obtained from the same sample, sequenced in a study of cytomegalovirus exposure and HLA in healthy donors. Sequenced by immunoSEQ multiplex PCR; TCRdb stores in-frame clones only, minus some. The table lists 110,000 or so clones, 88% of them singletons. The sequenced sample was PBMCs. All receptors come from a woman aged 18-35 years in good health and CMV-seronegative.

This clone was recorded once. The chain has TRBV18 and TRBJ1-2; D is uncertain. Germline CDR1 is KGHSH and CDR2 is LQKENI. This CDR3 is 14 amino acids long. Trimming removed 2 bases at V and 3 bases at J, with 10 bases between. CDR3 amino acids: CASSPVEVDYGYTF. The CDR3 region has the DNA TGTGCCAGCTCACCAGTAGAAGTAGACTATGGCTACACCTTC.

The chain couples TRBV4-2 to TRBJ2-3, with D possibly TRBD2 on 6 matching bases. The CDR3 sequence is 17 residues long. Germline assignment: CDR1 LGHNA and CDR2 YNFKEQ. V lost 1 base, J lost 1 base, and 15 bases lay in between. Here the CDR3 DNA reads TGTGCCAGCAGCCAAGCCCTAAAGCGGGCGCGCACAGATACGCAGTATTTT. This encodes CASSQALKRARTDTQYF.

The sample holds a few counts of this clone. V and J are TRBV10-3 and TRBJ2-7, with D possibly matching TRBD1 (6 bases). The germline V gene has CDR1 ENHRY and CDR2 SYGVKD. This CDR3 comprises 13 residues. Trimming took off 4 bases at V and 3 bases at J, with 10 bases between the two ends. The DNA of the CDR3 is TGTGCCATCAGTGTGGGGGCCGGCTACGAGCAGTACTTC. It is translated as CAISVGAGYEQYF.

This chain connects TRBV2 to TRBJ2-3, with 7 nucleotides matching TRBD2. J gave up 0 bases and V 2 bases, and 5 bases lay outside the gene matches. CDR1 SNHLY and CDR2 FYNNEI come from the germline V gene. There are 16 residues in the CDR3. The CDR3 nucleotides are TGTGCCAGCAGTGAAACAAACGGGGGGAGCACAGATACGCAGTATTTT. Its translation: CASSETNGGSTDTQYF.

The CDR3 nucleotides read TGTGCCAGCAGCTTATATTTAAACACTGAAGCTTTCTTT. This codes for CASSLYLNTEAFF. This chain links TRBV11-2 with TRBJ1-1, with unresolved D. CDR1 SGHAT and CDR2 FQNNGV come from the germline V gene. This CDR3 comprises 13 residues. The V gene lost 2 bases and the J gene lost 2 bases, with 6 bases spanning the gap.

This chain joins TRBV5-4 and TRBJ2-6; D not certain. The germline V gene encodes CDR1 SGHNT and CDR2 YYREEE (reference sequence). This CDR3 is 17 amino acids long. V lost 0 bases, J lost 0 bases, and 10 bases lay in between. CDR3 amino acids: CASSLEALHSGANVLTF. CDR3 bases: TGTGCCAGCAGCTTGGAAGCACTTCACTCTGGGGCCAACGTCCTGACTTTC. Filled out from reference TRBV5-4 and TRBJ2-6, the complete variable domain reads ETGVTQSPTHLIKTRGQQVTLRCSSQSGHNTVSWYQQALGQGPQFIFQYYREEENGRGNFPPRFSGLQFPNYSSELNVNALELDDSALYLCASSLEALHSGANVLTFGAGSRLTVL.

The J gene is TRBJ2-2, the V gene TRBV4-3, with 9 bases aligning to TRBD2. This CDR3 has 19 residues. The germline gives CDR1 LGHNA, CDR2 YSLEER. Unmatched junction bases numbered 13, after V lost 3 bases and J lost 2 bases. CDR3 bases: TGCGCCAGCAGCCATTGGGGCATGGAGCGGGGGGTCAACACCGGGGAGCTGTTTTTT. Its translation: CASSHWGMERGVNTGELFF.

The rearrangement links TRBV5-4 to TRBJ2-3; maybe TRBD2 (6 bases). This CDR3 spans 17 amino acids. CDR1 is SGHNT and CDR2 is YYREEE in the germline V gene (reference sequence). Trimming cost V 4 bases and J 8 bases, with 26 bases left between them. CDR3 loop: CASSTDSGGVSAGTQYF. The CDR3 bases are TGTGCCAGCAGCACCGATAGCGGAGGGGTATCAGCGGGTACGCAGTATTTT.

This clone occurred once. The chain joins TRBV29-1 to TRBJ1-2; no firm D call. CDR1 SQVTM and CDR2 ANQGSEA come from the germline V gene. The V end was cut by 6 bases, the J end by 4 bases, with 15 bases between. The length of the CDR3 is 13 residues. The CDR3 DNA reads TGCAGCGTAAGTCCCGGGGTCGTCTATGGCTACACCTTC. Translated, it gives CSVSPGVVYGYTF.

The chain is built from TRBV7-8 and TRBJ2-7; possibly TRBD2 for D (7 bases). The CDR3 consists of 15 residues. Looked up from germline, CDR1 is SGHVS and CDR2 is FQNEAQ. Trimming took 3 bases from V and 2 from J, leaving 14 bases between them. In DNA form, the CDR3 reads TGTGCCAGCAGCTTTGGGGGGGCCCTCACCTACGAGCAGTACTTC. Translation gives CASSFGGALTYEQYF.

CDR3 DNA sequence: TGTGCCAGCAGCCCCAGGGGGCGCGGGGAGTACGAGCAGTACTTC. This translates into CASSPRGRGEYEQYF. V is TRBV11-1 and J is TRBJ2-7; 8 nucleotides line up with TRBD1. The CDR3 length is 15 residues. Germline V gene sequence: CDR1 SGHAT, CDR2 FQDESV (reference sequence). Trimming cost V 5 bases and J 4 bases; bases outside gene matches: 10.

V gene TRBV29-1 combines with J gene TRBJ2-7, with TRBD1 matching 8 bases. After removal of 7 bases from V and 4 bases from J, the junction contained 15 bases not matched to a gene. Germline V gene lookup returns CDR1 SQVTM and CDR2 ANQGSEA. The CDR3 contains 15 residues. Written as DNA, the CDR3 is TGCAGCGCCGAATTAGGGACAGGAAAATCTTACGAGCAGTACTTC. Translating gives CSAELGTGKSYEQYF.

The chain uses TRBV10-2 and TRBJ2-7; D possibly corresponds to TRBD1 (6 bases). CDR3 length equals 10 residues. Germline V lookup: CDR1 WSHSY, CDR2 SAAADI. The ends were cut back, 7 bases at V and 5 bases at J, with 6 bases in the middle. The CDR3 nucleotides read TGCGCCAGCACAGGGGACGAGCAGTACTTC. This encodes CASTGDEQYF.

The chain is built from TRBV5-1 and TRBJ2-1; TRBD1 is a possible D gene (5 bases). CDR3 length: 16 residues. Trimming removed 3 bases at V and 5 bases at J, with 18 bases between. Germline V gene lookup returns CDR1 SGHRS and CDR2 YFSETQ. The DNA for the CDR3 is TGCGCCAGCAGCTACGGTTGGGCCAGGGAAGACAATGAGCAGTTCTTC. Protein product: CASSYGWAREDNEQFF.

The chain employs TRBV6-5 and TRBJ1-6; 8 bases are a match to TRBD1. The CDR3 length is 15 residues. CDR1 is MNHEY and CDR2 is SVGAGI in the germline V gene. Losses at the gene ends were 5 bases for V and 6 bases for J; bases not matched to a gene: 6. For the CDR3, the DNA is TGTGCCAGCAGTACAGACAGGGGTATTAATTCACCCCTCCACTTT. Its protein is CASSTDRGINSPLHF.

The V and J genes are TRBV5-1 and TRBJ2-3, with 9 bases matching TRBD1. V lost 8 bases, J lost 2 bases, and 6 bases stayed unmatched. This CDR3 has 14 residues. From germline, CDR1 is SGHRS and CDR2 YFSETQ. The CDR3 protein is CASRTGGVTDTQYF. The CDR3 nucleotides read TGCGCCAGTCGCACAGGGGGCGTCACAGATACGCAGTATTTT.

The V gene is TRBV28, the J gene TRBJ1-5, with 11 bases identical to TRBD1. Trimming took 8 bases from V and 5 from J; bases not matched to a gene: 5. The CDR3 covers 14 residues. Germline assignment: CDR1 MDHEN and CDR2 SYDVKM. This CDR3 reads CASVPGQGDQPQHF. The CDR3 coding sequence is TGTGCCAGCGTACCGGGACAGGGGGATCAGCCCCAGCATTTT.

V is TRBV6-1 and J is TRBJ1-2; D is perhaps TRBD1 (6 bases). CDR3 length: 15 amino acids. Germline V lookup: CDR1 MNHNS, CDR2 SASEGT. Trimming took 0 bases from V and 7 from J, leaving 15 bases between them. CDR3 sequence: CASSEARSGDGGYTF. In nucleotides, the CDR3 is TGTGCCAGCAGTGAAGCAAGATCAGGGGATGGTGGCTACACCTTC.

The CDR3, as DNA: TGTGCCTGGTATGCAGGGGGGTATGACGAGCAGTACTTC. Protein: CAWYAGGYDEQYF. V and J are TRBV30 and TRBJ2-7; D perhaps matches TRBD1 (7 bases). CDR1 GTSNPN and CDR2 SVGIG come from the germline V gene (reference sequence). V gave up 5 bases and J gave up 5 bases, with 16 bases separating them. The CDR3 contains 13 residues.

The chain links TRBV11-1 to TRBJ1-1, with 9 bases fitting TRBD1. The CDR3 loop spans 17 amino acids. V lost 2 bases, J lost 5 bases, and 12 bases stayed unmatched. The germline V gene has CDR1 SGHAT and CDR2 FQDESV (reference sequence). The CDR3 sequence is CASSLSPHRGPGTEAFF. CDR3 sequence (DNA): TGTGCCAGCAGCTTATCTCCGCACAGGGGGCCGGGAACTGAAGCTTTCTTT. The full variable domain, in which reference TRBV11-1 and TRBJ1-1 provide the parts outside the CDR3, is EAEVAQSPRYKITEKSQAVAFWCDPISGHATLYWYRQILGQGPELLVQFQDESVVDDSQLPKDRFSAERLKGVDSTLKIQPAELGDSAMYLCASSLSPHRGPGTEAFFGQGTRLTVV.

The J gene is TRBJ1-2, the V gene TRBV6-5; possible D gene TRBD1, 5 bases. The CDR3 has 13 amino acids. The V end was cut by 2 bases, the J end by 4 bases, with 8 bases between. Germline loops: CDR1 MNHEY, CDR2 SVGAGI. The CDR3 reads CASSYADSYGYTF. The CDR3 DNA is TGTGCCAGCAGTTACGCTGACAGCTATGGCTACACCTTC.

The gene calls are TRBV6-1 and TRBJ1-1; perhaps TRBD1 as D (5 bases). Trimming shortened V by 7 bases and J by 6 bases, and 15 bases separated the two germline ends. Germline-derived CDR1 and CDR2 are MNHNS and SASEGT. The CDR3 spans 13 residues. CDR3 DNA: TGTGCCAGCACAGTGGACGGGGGAGCTGAAGCTTTCTTT. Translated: CASTVDGGAEAFF.

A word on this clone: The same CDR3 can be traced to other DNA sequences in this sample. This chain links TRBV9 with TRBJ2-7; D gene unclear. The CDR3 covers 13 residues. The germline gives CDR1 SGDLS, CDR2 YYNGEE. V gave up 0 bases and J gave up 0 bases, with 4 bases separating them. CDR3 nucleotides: TGTGCCAGCAGCGTAGGTAGCTCCTACGAGCAGTACTTC. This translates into CASSVGSSYEQYF.

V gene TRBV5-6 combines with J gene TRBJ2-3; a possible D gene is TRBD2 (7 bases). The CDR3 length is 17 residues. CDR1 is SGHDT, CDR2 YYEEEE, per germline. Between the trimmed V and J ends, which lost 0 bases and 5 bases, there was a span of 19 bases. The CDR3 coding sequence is TGTGCCAGCAGCTTGGTTGGGGAGGGGGGGACCGGAGATACGCAGTATTTT. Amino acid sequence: CASSLVGEGGTGDTQYF.

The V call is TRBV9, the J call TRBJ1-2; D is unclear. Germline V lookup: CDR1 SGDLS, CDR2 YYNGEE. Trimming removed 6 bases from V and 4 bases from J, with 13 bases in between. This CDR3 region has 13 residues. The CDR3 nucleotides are TGTGCCAGCACCCAGGCGCTTACCTATGGCTACACCTTC. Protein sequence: CASTQALTYGYTF.

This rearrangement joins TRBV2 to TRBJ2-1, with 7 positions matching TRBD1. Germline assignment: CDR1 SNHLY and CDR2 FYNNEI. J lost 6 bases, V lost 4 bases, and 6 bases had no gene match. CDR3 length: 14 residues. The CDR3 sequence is CASSGQGAANEQFF. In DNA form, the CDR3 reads TGTGCCAGCAGTGGACAGGGCGCGGCCAATGAGCAGTTCTTC.

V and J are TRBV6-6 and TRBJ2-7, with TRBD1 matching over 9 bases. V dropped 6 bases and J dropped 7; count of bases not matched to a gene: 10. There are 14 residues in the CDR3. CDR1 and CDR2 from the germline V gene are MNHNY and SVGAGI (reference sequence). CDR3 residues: CASSSYRGQGEQYF. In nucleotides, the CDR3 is TGTGCCAGCAGCAGCTACAGGGGGCAGGGGGAGCAGTACTTC.

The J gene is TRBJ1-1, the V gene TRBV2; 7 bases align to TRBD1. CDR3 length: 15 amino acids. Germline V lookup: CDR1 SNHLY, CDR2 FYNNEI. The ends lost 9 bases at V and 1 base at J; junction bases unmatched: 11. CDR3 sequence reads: CARTEVGQRNTEAFF. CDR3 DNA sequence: TGTGCCAGAACGGAAGTGGGACAGCGGAACACTGAAGCTTTCTTT. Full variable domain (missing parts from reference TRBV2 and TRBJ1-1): EPEVTQTPSHQVTQMGQEVILRCVPISNHLYFYWYRQILGQKVEFLVSFYNNEISEKSEIFDDQFSVERPDGSNFTLKIRSTKLEDSAMYFCARTEVGQRNTEAFFGQGTRLTVV.

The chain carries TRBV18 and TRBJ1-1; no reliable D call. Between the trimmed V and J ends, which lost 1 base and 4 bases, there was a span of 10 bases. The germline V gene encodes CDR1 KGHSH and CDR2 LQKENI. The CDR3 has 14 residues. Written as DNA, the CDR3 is TGTGCCAGCTCACCACTTTCGGGTTCCACTGAAGCTTTCTTT. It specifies CASSPLSGSTEAFF. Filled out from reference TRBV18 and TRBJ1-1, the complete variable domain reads NAGVMQNPRHLVRRRGQEARLRCSPMKGHSHVYWYRQLPEEGLKFMVYLQKENIIDESGMPKERFSAEFPKEGPSILRIQQVVRGDSAAYFCASSPLSGSTEAFFGQGTRLTVV.

In DNA form, the CDR3 reads TGTGCCAGCTCACCACGCGGGGGAGTCACAGATACGCAGTATTTT. Amino acids: CASSPRGGVTDTQYF. The V gene is TRBV18, the J gene TRBJ2-3; 7 bases are a match to TRBD2. CDR1 KGHSH and CDR2 LQKENI come from the germline V gene. The J segment lost 2 bases and the V segment lost 1 base, leaving 3 bases of the junction unmatched. The CDR3 covers 15 residues.